The clone carrying this T cell receptor (beta chain) showed up just once. Its antigen remains unidentified. V was trimmed by 10 bases and J by 5 bases, leaving 17 bases between them. The CDR3 extends over 13 amino acids. Per germline, CDR1 LNHDA and CDR2 SQIVND (reference sequence). The sample is drawn from a study of T cell responses to AZD1222 COVID-19 vaccine. The data were produced by immunoSEQ multiplex PCR, yet TCRdb's version contains in-frame clones alone and is incomplete. This sample has approximately 180,000 clones; 90% to 95% occur once, and the top ten carry 3.6%. Notes on the study in general: Just five to seven AZD1222 recipients tested seropositive at baseline. Donors were mostly white British, more females; clonal diversity possibly underestimated.

The chain employs TRBV19 and TRBJ1-1; D might be TRBD1 (5 bases). The source material was peripheral blood, sampled 28 days after the second dose of the MenACWY control vaccine. The source is an adult who received the MenACWY meningococcal vaccine as a control. The CDR3 sequence is CATRVTGVTEAFF. CDR3 DNA sequence: TGTGCCACCAGAGTAACGGGGGTGACTGAAGCTTTCTTT.